Below, one T cell receptor (beta chain) is given with its context. The data belong to a study of blood T cell repertoires in COVID-19. TCRdb's copy holds only in-frame clones and misses some; the assay was immunoSEQ multiplex PCR. The table has 90,000 to 120,000 clones, approximately 84% seen once. This CDR3 is built from 14 residues. The germline V gene encodes CDR1 SGHRS and CDR2 YFSETQ. The V end lost 0 bases, the J end lost 5 bases, and 11 bases lay between the germline ends. The receptor was isolated from a human donor in a cohort sampled during active COVID-19. The source material was peripheral blood. V is TRBV5-1 and J is TRBJ2-5, with a possible D match to TRBD2 (5 bases). As DNA, the CDR3 is TGCGCCAGCAGCTTGGCCGGGGTGGAGGAGACCCAGTACTTC. Encoded protein: CASSLAGVEETQYF.